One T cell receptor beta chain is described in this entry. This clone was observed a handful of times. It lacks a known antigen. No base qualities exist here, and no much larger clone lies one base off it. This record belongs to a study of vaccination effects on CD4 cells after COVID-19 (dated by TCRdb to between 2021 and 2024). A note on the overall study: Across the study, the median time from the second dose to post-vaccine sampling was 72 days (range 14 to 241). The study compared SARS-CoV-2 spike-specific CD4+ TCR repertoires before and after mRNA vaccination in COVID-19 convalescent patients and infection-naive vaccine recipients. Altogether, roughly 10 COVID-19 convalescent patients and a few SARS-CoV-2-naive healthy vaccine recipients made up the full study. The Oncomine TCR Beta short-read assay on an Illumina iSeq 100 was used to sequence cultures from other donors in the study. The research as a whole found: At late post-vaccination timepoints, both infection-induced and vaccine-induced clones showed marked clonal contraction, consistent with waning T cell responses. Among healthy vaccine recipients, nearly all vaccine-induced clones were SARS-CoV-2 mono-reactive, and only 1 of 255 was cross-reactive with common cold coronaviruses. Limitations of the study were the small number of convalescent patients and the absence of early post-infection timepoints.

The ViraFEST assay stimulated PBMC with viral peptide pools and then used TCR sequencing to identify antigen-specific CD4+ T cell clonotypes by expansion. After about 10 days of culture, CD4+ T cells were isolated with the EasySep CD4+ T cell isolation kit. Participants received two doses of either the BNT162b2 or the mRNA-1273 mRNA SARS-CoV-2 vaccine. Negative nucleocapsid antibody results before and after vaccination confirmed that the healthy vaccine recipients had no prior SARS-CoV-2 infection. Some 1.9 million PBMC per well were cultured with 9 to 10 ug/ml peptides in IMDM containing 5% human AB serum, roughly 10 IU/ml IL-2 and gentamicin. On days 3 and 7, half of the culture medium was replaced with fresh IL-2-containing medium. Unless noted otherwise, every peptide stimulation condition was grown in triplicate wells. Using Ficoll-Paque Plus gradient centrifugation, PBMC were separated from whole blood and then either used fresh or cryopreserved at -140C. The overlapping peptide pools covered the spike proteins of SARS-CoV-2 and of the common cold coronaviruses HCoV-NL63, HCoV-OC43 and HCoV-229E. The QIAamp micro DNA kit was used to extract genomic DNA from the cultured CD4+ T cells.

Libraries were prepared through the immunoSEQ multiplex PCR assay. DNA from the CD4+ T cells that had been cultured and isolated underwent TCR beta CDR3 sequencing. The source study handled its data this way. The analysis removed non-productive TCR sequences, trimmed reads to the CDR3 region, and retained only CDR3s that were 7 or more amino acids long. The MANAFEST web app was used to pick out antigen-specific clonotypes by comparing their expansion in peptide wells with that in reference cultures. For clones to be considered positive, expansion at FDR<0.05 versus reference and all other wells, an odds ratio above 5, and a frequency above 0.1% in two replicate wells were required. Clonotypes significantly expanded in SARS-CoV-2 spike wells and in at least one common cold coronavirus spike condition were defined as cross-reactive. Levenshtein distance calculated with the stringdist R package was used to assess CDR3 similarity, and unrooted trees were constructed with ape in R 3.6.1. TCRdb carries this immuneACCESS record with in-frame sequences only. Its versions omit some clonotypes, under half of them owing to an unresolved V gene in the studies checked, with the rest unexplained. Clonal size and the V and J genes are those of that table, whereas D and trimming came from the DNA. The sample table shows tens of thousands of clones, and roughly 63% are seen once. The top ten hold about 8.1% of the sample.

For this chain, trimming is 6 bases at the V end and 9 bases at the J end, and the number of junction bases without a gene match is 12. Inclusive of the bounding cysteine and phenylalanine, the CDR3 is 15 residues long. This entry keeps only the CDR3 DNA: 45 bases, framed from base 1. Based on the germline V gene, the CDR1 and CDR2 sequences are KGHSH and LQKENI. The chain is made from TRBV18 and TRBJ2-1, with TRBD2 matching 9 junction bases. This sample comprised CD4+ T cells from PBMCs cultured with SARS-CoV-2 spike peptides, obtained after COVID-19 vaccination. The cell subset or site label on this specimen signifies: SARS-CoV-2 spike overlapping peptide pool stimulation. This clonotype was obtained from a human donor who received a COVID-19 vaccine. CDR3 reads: CASSPGLASPGEQFF. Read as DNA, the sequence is TGTGCCAGCTCGCCGGGACTAGCATCCCCAGGTGAGCAGTTCTTC.